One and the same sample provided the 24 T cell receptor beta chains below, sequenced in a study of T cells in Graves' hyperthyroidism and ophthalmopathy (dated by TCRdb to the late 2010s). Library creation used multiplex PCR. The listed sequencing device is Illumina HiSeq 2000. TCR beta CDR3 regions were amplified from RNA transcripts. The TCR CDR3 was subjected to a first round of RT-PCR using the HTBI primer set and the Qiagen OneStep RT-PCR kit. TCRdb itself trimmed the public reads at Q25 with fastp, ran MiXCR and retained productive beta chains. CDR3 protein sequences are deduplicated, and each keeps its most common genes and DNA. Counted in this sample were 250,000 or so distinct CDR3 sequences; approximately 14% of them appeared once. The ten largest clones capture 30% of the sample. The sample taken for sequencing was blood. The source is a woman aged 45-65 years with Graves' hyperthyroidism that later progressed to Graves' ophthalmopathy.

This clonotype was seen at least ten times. The DNA for the CDR3 is TGCAGTGCTAGGGGCTACGACAGGACAGATACGCAGTATTTT. This gives the protein CSARGYDRTDTQYF. The chain joins TRBV20-1 to TRBJ2-3; D is possibly TRBD1 (6 bases). Germline V lookup: CDR1 DFQATT, CDR2 SNEGSKA (reference sequence). V was clipped by 3 bases and J by 3 bases, with 13 bases between them. The CDR3 runs 14 residues.

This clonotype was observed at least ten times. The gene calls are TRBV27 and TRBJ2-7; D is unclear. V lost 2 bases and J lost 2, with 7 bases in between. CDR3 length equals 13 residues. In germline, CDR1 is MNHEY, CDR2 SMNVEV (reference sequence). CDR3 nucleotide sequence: TGTGCCAGCAGTTTAGGGTTCACCTACGAGCAGTACTTC. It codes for CASSLGFTYEQYF.

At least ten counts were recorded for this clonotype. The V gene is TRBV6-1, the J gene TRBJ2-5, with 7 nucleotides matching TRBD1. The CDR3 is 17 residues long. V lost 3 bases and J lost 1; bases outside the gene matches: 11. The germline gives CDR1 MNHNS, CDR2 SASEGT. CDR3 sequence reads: CASSDSPPRGIQETQYF. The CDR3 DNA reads TGTGCCAGCAGTGATTCCCCGCCCAGGGGGATCCAAGAGACCCAGTACTTC.

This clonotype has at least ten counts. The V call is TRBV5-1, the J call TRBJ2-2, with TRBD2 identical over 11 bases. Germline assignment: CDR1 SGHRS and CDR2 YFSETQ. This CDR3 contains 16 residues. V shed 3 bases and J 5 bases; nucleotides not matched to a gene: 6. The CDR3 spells CASSSLAGGQTGELFF. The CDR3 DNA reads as TGCGCCAGCAGCTCTCTAGCGGGAGGACAAACCGGGGAGCTGTTTTTT.

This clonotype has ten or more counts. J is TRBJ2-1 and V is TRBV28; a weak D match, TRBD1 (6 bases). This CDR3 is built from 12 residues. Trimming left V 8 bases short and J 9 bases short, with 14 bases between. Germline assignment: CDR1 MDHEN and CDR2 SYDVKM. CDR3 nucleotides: TGTGCCAGCGGGGGCAGGGTCACTGAGCAGTTCTTC. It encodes CASGGRVTEQFF.

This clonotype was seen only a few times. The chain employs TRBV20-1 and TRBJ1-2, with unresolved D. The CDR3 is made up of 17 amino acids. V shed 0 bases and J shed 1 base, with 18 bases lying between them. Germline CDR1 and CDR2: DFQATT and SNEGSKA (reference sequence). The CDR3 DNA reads TGCAGTGCTAGAGATACCCTCGCGGCGATTTTTAACTATGGCTACACCTTC. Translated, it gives CSARDTLAAIFNYGYTF.

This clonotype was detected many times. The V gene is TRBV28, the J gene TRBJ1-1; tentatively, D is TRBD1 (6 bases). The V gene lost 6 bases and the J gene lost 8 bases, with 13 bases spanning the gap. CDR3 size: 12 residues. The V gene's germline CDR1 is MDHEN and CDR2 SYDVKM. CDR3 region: CASRERDKEAFF. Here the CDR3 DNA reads TGTGCCAGCAGAGAGAGGGACAAGGAAGCTTTCTTT.

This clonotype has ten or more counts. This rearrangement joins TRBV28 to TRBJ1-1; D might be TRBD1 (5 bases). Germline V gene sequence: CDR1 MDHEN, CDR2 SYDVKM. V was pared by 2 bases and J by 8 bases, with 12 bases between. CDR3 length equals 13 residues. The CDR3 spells CASSLRQPTEAFF. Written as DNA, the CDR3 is TGTGCCAGCAGTTTAAGACAGCCAACCGAAGCTTTCTTT.

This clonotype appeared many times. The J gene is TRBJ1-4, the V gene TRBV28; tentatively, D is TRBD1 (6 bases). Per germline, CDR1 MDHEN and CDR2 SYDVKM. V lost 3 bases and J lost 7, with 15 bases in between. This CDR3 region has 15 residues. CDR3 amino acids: CASSFEGGRIEKLFF. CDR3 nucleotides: TGTGCCAGCAGTTTTGAGGGGGGGCGCATTGAAAAACTGTTTTTT.

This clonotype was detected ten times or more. The CDR3 sequence: CASSRGQISTDTQYF. Written as DNA, the CDR3 is TGTGCCAGCAGCCGTGGACAAATTTCCACAGATACGCAGTATTTT. V is TRBV7-8 and J is TRBJ2-3, with a possible D match to TRBD1 (5 bases). The CDR3 totals 15 residues. The germline V gene encodes CDR1 SGHVS and CDR2 FQNEAQ. V was cut by 5 bases and J by 2 bases, with 14 bases left in between.

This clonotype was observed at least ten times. DNA of the CDR3: TGTGCCAGCTCACCACCTAGCGGGAGAGAGACCCAGTACTTC. As protein: CASSPPSGRETQYF. The chain is built from TRBV18 and TRBJ2-5; 9 bases align to TRBD2. With 0 bases clipped from V and 4 bases from J, the junction kept 0 bases outside the gene matches. Germline V CDR1 and CDR2: KGHSH, LQKENI. The CDR3 is 14 amino acids.

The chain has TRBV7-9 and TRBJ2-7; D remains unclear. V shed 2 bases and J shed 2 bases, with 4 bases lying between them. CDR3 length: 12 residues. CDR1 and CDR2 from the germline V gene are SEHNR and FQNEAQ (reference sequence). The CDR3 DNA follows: TGTGCCAGCAGCTTATCCACCTACGAGCAGTACTTC. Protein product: CASSLSTYEQYF.

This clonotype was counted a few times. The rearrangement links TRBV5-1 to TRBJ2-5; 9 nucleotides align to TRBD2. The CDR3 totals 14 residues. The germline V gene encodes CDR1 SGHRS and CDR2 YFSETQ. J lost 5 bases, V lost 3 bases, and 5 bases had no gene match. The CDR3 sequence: CASSSLSGSETQYF. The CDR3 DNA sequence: TGCGCCAGCAGCTCCCTTAGCGGGAGTGAGACCCAGTACTTC. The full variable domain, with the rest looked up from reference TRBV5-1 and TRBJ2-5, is KAGVTQTPRYLIKTRGQQVTLSCSPISGHRSVSWYQQTPGQGLQFLFEYFSETQRNKGNFPGRFSGRQFSNSRSEMNVSTLELGDSALYLCASSSLSGSETQYFGPGTRLLVL.

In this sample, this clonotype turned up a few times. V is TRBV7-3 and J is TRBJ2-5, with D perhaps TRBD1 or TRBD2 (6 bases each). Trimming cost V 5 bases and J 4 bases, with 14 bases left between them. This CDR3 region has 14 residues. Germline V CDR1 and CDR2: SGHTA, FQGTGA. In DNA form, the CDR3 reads TGTGCCAGCAGCCTTGAGGGGGGAGGAGAGACCCAGTACTTC. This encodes CASSLEGGGETQYF.

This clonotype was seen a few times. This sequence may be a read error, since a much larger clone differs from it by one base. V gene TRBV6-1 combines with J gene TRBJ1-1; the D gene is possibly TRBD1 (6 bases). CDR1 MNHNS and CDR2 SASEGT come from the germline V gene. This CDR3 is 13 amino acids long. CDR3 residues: CAGRVQGNTEAFF. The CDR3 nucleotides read TGTGCCGGCAGGGTACAGGGGAACACTGAAGCTTTCTTT.

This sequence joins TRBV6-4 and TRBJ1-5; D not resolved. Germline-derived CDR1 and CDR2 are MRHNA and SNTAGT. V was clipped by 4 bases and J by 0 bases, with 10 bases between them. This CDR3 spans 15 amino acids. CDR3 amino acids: CASSADGYSNQPQHF. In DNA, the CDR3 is TGTGCCAGCAGTGCGGATGGGTATAGCAATCAGCCCCAGCATTTT.

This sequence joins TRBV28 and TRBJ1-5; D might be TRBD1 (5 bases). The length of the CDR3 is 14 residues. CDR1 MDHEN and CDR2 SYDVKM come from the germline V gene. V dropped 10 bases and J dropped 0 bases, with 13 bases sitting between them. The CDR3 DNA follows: TGTGCCACGATGATGGGGGGTAGCAATCAGCCCCAGCATTTT. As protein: CATMMGGSNQPQHF.

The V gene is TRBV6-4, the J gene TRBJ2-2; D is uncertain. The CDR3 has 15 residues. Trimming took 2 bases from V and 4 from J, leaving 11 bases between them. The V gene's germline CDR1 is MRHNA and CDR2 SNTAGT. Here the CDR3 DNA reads TGTGCCAGCAGTGACCAAAGAAATCCCACCGGGGAGCTGTTTTTT. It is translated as CASSDQRNPTGELFF.

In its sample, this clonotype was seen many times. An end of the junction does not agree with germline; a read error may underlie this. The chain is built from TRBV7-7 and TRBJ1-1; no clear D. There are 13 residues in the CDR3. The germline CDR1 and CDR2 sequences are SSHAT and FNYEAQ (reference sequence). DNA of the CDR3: TGTGCTAGCAGCTTGGTACCTGAGGCCGAAGCTTTCTTT. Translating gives CASSLVPEAEAFF.

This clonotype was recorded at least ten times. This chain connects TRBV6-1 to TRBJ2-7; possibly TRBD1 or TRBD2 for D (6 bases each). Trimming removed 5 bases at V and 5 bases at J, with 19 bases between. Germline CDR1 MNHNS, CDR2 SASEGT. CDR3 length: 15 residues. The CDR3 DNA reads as TGTGCCAGCAGTCCCCGGGGGCGGCAGATGGACGAGCAGTACTTC. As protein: CASSPRGRQMDEQYF.

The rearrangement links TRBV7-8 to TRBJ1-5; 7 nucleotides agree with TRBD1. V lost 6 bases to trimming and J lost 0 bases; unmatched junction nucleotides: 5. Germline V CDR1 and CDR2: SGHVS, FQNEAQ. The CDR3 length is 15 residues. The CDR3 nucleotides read TGTGCCAGCAGTTGGGGACAGAATAGCAATCAGCCCCAGCATTTT. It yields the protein CASSWGQNSNQPQHF.

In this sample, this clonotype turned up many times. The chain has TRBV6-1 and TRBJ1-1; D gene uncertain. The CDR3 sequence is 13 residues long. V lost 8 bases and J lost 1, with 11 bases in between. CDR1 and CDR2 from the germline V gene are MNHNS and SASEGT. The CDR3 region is CASLAPGNTEAFF. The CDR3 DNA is TGTGCCAGCCTGGCCCCCGGGAACACTGAAGCTTTCTTT.

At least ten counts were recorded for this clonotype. The CDR3 region has the DNA TGTGCCAGCAGCCAAGAGACAGGGGCACAAGCTTTCTTT. Amino acid sequence: CASSQETGAQAFF. The J gene is TRBJ1-1, the V gene TRBV3-1; TRBD1 aligns across 8 bases. The germline V gene encodes CDR1 LGHDT and CDR2 YNNKEL (reference sequence). Trimming cost V 0 bases and J 9 bases; bases outside gene matches: 3. The length of the CDR3 is 13 residues.

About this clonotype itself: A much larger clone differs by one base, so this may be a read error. CDR3 DNA: TGTGCCAGCAGCCGTGGCTTAAGGAACACTGAAGCTTTCTTT. Translated, it gives CASSRGLRNTEAFF. The chain employs TRBV6-1 and TRBJ1-1, with no clear D. This CDR3 comprises 14 residues. V was trimmed by 6 bases and J by 1 base, leaving 12 bases between them. The germline V gene encodes CDR1 MNHNS and CDR2 SASEGT.